A selection of T cell receptor beta chains follows, all from one sample in a study of blood T cell repertoires in COVID-19. Libraries were prepared by immunoSEQ multiplex PCR; TCRdb keeps only in-frame clonotypes and omits some of them. Altogether 400,000 to 500,000 clones are present, about 88% being singletons, with the ten largest covering approximately 1.3%. Sequenced input: PBMCs or T cells enriched from blood (not recorded which). Source of these receptors: a woman between 18 and 29 years old who had been exposed to COVID-19. Both conserved end residues are trimmed from each CDR3.

TRBV28,13,ASSSNRGGENTIY
TRBV6-5,12,ASRETGSNEKLF
TRBV7-8,13,ASRPRGQGGTEAF
TRBV6-5,13,ASRHASGTYNEQF
TRBV5-8,11,ASSNRGFYEQY
TRBV5-1,11,ASSRTGDTEAF
TRBV11-3,12,ASSPSGDVYEQF
TRBV5-6,13,ASSLNPRGRETQY
TRBV19,13,ASSIGRRDNQPQH
TRBV20-1,11,SASRDNQETQY
TRBV28,11,ASNNHYEETQY
TRBV27,14,ASTILREEGTGELF
TRBV6-5,9,APPGNSPLH
TRBV5-1,15,ASSLSLQGSLQETQY
TRBV2,16,ASSGGGRTSGAGYEQY
TRBV10-3,13,ASGLAGGSYNEQF
TRBV7-2,13,ASSLEGTGYREQF
TRBV2,12,ATTYRENTGELF
TRBV5-1,12,ASSWGPSGEKLF
TRBV5-1,11,ASSRREGTEAF
TRBV7-6,13,ASSLEGGTTDTQY
TRBV6-1,11,ASSESPRGPPY
TRBV25-1,15,ASRLGGLAGGSETQY
TRBV7-8,13,ASSLEDSRNYGYT
TRBV11-2,12,ASSPGLGGSPLH
TRBV7-6,13,ASSLGVGSNQPQH
TRBV5-1,12,ASRPGLSGNTIY
TRBV20-1,13,SASHPGLAQREQF
TRBV19,13,ASGSGAGFTGELF
TRBV28,11,AVARGVPYEQY
TRBV3-1/TRBV3-2,12,ASSLRLQGGEQY
TRBV6-1,16,ASSVKLTVGTGTYGYT
TRBV7-9,13,ASSKGRNSNQTQH
TRBV27,10,ASSTTGAEQY
TRBV28,18,ASSLFFSWRDPPEGETQY
TRBV29-1,12,SVGGGGNNQPQH
TRBV6-4,14,ASSHTAGTASEKLF